The 32 T cell receptor beta chains given below trace back to one sample, sequenced in a study of identical twins. A single record per CDR3 protein comes from TCRdb applying MiXCR to the 5' RACE reads. The table lists some 330,000 distinct CDR3 sequences, about 10% of them singletons. Source material: naive T cells sorted from blood. The receptors derive from a woman aged 50 to 60 in good health.

The chain links TRBV5-1 to TRBJ2-3; D unresolved. Germline lookup yields CDR1 SGHRS and CDR2 YFSETQ. V lost 0 bases and J lost 2, with 13 bases in between. The length of the CDR3 is 16 residues. Written as DNA, the CDR3 is TGCGCCAGCAGCTTGGGTGCGGCTATCTTCACAGATACGCAGTATTTT. This gives the protein CASSLGAAIFTDTQYF.

This clonotype has more than one count but fewer than ten. The chain couples TRBV5-1 to TRBJ2-4; 10 nucleotides agree with TRBD1. The junction had 7 bases not matched to a gene; V was cut back by 0 bases and J by 1 base. This CDR3 spans 18 amino acids. Germline values: CDR1 SGHRS, CDR2 YFSETQ. In nucleotides, the CDR3 is TGCGCCAGCAGCTTGGCGGGGACAGGGGCCGGTGCCAAAAACATTCAGTACTTC. Protein: CASSLAGTGAGAKNIQYF.

The sample holds many counts of this clonotype. The genes are TRBV20-1 and TRBJ2-1; 11 nucleotides align to TRBD2. With 0 bases clipped from V and 6 bases from J, the junction kept 4 bases outside the gene matches. Looked up from germline, CDR1 is DFQATT and CDR2 is SNEGSKA (reference sequence). The CDR3 loop spans 15 amino acids. The CDR3 bases are TGCAGTGCTAGAGATCCCCTAGCGGGAGGCAATGAGCAGTTCTTC. This translates into CSARDPLAGGNEQFF.

The chain uses TRBV5-1 and TRBJ2-3; 12 bases are a match to TRBD2. The CDR3 spans 19 residues. CDR1 is SGHRS, CDR2 YFSETQ, per germline. With 2 bases clipped from V and 4 bases from J, the junction kept 14 bases outside the gene matches. The CDR3 coding sequence is TGCGCCAGCAGCTTTCGTTCGTTCCTAGCGGGAGGGCCGCCAGATACGCAGTATTTT. Protein product: CASSFRSFLAGGPPDTQYF.

This chain connects TRBV29-1 to TRBJ1-2; no reliable D call. The germline V and J ends were trimmed by 4 bases and 3 bases, with 9 bases remaining between them. This CDR3 spans 12 amino acids. CDR1 and CDR2 (germline): SQVTM, ANQGSEA. In DNA form, the CDR3 reads TGCAGCGTTGGGGGTCCCCACTATGGCTACACCTTC. This encodes CSVGGPHYGYTF.

The rearrangement links TRBV10-3 to TRBJ2-5, with TRBD2 identical over 12 bases. J lost 6 bases, V lost 0 bases, and 8 bases had no gene match. The CDR3 totals 17 residues. CDR1 is ENHRY and CDR2 is SYGVKD in the germline V gene. CDR3 region: CAISESVGLAGGKTQYF. DNA of the CDR3: TGTGCCATCAGTGAGTCCGTTGGGCTAGCGGGAGGGAAGACCCAGTACTTC.

The sample holds many counts of this clonotype. This sequence joins TRBV12-3 or TRBV12-4 and TRBJ2-2, with TRBD2 identical over 7 bases. V was pared by 6 bases and J by 6 bases, with 10 bases of the junction left unmatched. The CDR3 has 15 amino acids. CDR3 coding DNA: TGTGCCAGCAGAGGGGAGGGCCGAATCCCCGGGGAGCTGTTTTTT. Translation: CASRGEGRIPGELFF.

This clonotype was observed at least ten times. The CDR3 region has the DNA TGCGCCAGCAGCCAAGTGTATAACAGCTACGAGCAGTACTTC. Translation: CASSQVYNSYEQYF. The chain links TRBV4-1 to TRBJ2-7; no definite D call. V was clipped by 1 base and J by 3 bases, with 10 bases between them. CDR1 MGHRA and CDR2 YSYEKL come from the germline V gene. The CDR3 extends over 14 amino acids.

This clonotype came up many times. The chain links TRBV20-1 to TRBJ2-1, with 7 nucleotides matching TRBD1. Germline CDR1 and CDR2: DFQATT and SNEGSKA (reference sequence). J gave up 2 bases and V 3 bases, and 7 bases lay outside the gene matches. The CDR3 spans 15 residues. CDR3: CSARGDRGTYNEQFF. As DNA, the CDR3 is TGCAGTGCTAGGGGGGACAGAGGGACCTACAATGAGCAGTTCTTC.

This clonotype was observed many times. The chain is built from TRBV5-1 and TRBJ1-2; no reliable D call. The germline V gene encodes CDR1 SGHRS and CDR2 YFSETQ. With 0 bases removed from V and 4 bases from J, the gap between germline ends came to 10 bases. The CDR3 spans 14 residues. The CDR3: CASSLGKSLYGYTF. The DNA of the CDR3 is TGCGCCAGCAGCTTGGGGAAAAGTCTCTATGGCTACACCTTC.

This clonotype was seen a single time. The chain combines TRBV5-1 with TRBJ2-2, with a tentative D call TRBD2 (5 bases). Trimming stripped 4 bases from V and 7 bases from J, with 14 bases between. Germline loops: CDR1 SGHRS, CDR2 YFSETQ. The CDR3 runs 14 residues. CDR3 nucleotide sequence: TGCGCCAGCAGCACTGACTACCTCGACGGGGAGCTGTTTTTT. Translating gives CASSTDYLDGELFF.

This clonotype was counted at least ten times. The J gene is TRBJ2-1, the V gene TRBV24-1; no reliable D call. V was clipped by 4 bases and J by 9 bases, with 12 bases between them. CDR1 is KGHDR and CDR2 is SFDVKD in the germline V gene. The CDR3 runs to 13 residues. The CDR3 reads CATSEPGRLEQFF. CDR3 nucleotides: TGTGCCACCAGTGAACCCGGACGTCTTGAGCAGTTCTTC.

This clonotype has a count of ten or more. The gene calls are TRBV7-9 and TRBJ2-7; maybe TRBD2 (6 bases). The CDR3 consists of 14 residues. The germline CDR1 and CDR2 sequences are SEHNR and FQNEAQ (reference sequence). Trimming cost V 0 bases and J 3 bases, with 9 bases left between them. Written as DNA, the CDR3 is TGTGCCAGCAGCTTAGCGGGAGGAGGCTACGAGCAGTACGTC. This translates into CASSLAGGGYEQYV.

This chain connects TRBV12-3 or TRBV12-4 to TRBJ2-1; the match to TRBD2 covers 8 bases. The length of the CDR3 is 16 residues. J was trimmed by 7 bases and V by 5 bases; bases with no gene match: 13. CDR3 sequence: CASSHSGVVLGNEQFF. The CDR3 DNA reads as TGTGCCAGCAGTCATAGCGGGGTCGTCTTAGGGAATGAGCAGTTCTTC.

This clonotype came up many times. The chain employs TRBV7-3 and TRBJ2-2; possibly TRBD2 for D (7 bases). Trimming stripped 5 bases from V and 1 base from J, with 17 bases between. The germline gives CDR1 SGHTA, CDR2 FQGTGA. This CDR3 has 17 amino acids. CDR3 sequence (DNA): TGTGCCAGCAGCAGGACTACAGGGAGGGGGAACACCGGGGAGCTGTTTTTT. Encoded protein: CASSRTTGRGNTGELFF.

This clonotype was recorded a few times. The rearrangement joins TRBV3-1 to TRBJ2-3, with 13 bases lining up with TRBD2. V lost 6 bases and J lost 2; bases outside the gene matches: 8. Germline lookup yields CDR1 LGHDT and CDR2 YNNKEL (reference sequence). The CDR3 consists of 17 residues. The CDR3 DNA is TGTGCCAGCAGACGGACTAGCGGGAGACAACCCACAGATACGCAGTATTTT. Encoded protein: CASRRTSGRQPTDTQYF.

Ten or more counts support this clonotype. This CDR3 reads CAIRTGGQETQYF. The CDR3 DNA sequence: TGTGCCATCAGGACAGGGGGCCAAGAGACCCAGTACTTC. The rearrangement joins TRBV10-3 to TRBJ2-5; TRBD1 aligns across 9 bases. The CDR3 length is 13 residues. After removal of 6 bases from V and 1 base from J, the junction contained 0 bases not matched to a gene. Looked up from germline, CDR1 is ENHRY and CDR2 is SYGVKD.

The V gene is TRBV6-2 or TRBV6-3, the J gene TRBJ2-7; D gene uncertain. Germline assignment: CDR1 MNHEY and CDR2 SVGEGT. This CDR3 spans 11 amino acids. V was pared by 6 bases and J by 3 bases, with 6 bases between. The CDR3, as DNA: TGTGCCAGCAGGGGTTACTACGAGCAGTACGTC. Protein product: CASRGYYEQYV.

At least ten counts were recorded for this clonotype. V gene TRBV20-1 combines with J gene TRBJ2-2; D is ambiguous. V shed 1 base and J shed 5 bases, with 11 bases lying between them. CDR3 size: 14 residues. CDR1 and CDR2 (germline): DFQATT, SNEGSKA (reference sequence). CDR3 in amino acids: CSARGWLPTGELFF. DNA of the CDR3: TGCAGTGCTAGAGGGTGGCTACCAACCGGGGAGCTGTTTTTT.

This clonotype was seen ten or more times. V is TRBV7-3 and J is TRBJ2-1; 8 nucleotides match TRBD2. J lost 7 bases, V lost 4 bases, and 9 bases had no gene match. In germline, CDR1 is SGHTA, CDR2 FQGTGA. The CDR3 has 15 residues. This chain's CDR3 is CASSSSGTRRNEQFF. CDR3 DNA: TGTGCCAGCAGCTCCTCCGGGACTAGGAGGAATGAGCAGTTCTTC.

The chain carries TRBV4-1 and TRBJ2-5, with TRBD1 matching over 8 bases. This CDR3 is built from 16 residues. The trim removed 1 base at V and 3 bases at J, leaving 7 bases unmatched. Germline values: CDR1 MGHRA, CDR2 YSYEKL. CDR3 region: CASSQAGTGLEETQYF. In DNA form, the CDR3 reads TGCGCCAGCAGCCAAGCCGGGACAGGCCTCGAAGAGACCCAGTACTTC.

This clonotype was detected a few times. CDR3 protein: CASSRTGVDEKLFF. CDR3 coding DNA: TGTGCCAGCAGCCGGACAGGGGTTGACGAAAAACTGTTTTTT. The chain is built from TRBV3-1 and TRBJ1-4; the match to TRBD1 covers 9 bases. The CDR3 runs to 14 residues. V trimming: 4 bases; J trimming: 8 bases; junction bases outside the gene matches: 5. Germline assignment: CDR1 LGHDT and CDR2 YNNKEL (reference sequence).

This clonotype was recorded at least ten times. The chain links TRBV24-1 to TRBJ2-1; 14 nucleotides line up with TRBD2. From germline, CDR1 is KGHDR and CDR2 SFDVKD. The CDR3 covers 16 residues. J lost 5 bases, V lost 7 bases, and 6 bases had no gene match. The CDR3 bases are TGTGCCACCAGGGGGACTAGCGGGAGTAGTAACAATGAGCAGTTCTTC. Translation: CATRGTSGSSNNEQFF.

A few counts support this clonotype. The gene calls are TRBV29-1 and TRBJ1-2; D call uncertain. The CDR3 extends over 13 amino acids. CDR1 and CDR2 (germline): SQVTM, ANQGSEA. The V and J ends lost 4 bases and 7 bases respectively, with 16 bases between them. CDR3 nucleotides: TGCAGCGTTGCGGGCCCCCCTCCGGGTGGCTACACCTTC. Protein: CSVAGPPPGGYTF.

This chain's CDR3 is CASTYNTGELFF. The CDR3 region has the DNA TGCGCCAGCACCTATAACACCGGGGAGCTGTTTTTT. This chain links TRBV5-1 with TRBJ2-2; D is unresolved. Germline V gene data show CDR1 as SGHRS and CDR2 as YFSETQ. V lost 6 bases, J lost 2 bases, and 5 bases lay in between. The CDR3 contains 12 residues.

CDR3 DNA: TGTGCCAGTACCAGAGGTCTCTCTGGAAACACCATATATTTT. Amino acids: CASTRGLSGNTIYF. The chain couples TRBV19 to TRBJ1-3; D call uncertain. CDR3 length: 14 amino acids. The V end was cut by 7 bases, the J end by 0 bases, with 10 bases between. Germline CDR1 reads LNHDA; CDR2 reads SQIVND (reference sequence).

The chain employs TRBV5-1 and TRBJ2-5; 7 bases align to TRBD1. Germline CDR1 reads SGHRS; CDR2 reads YFSETQ. The CDR3 covers 15 residues. Trimming cost V 3 bases and J 0 bases; bases outside gene matches: 5. This CDR3 reads CASSSRDRNQETQYF. The DNA of the CDR3 is TGCGCCAGCAGCTCCCGGGACAGAAACCAAGAGACCCAGTACTTC.

In this sample, this clonotype turned up many times. The chain is built from TRBV29-1 and TRBJ2-3; no definite D call. CDR3 size: 12 residues. V lost 4 bases to trimming and J lost 7 bases, with 12 bases between them. Germline V gene data show CDR1 as SQVTM and CDR2 as ANQGSEA. The chain's CDR3 is CSVAESVNTQYF. CDR3 in DNA: TGCAGCGTTGCCGAGTCGGTGAATACGCAGTATTTT.

This clonotype was observed a few times. The rearrangement joins TRBV3-1 to TRBJ2-1; TRBD2 matches at 13 bases. The germline V gene encodes CDR1 LGHDT and CDR2 YNNKEL (reference sequence). V shed 3 bases, J shed 14 bases, and the junction held 4 bases outside the gene matches. This CDR3 has 13 amino acids. CDR3 sequence (DNA): TGTGCCAGCAGCCATGGGACTAGCGGGATAAAGTTCTTC. Protein product: CASSHGTSGIKFF.

The sample holds many counts of this clonotype. The chain couples TRBV29-1 to TRBJ2-1; D may match TRBD1 or TRBD2 (5 bases each). Trimming took 7 bases from V and 5 from J, leaving 18 bases between them. This CDR3 is built from 14 residues. Germline V lookup: CDR1 SQVTM, CDR2 ANQGSEA. The CDR3, as DNA: TGCAGCGCCAGGGCTCGAGGGATACACAATGAGCAGTTCTTC. Its translation is CSARARGIHNEQFF.

This clonotype was detected only a few times. DNA for the CDR3: TGTGCCAGCAGTTACCCCCAGCGGAGGTACTACGAGCAGTACTTC. As protein: CASSYPQRRYYEQYF. This rearrangement joins TRBV6-2 or TRBV6-3 to TRBJ2-7; D perhaps matches TRBD2 (5 bases). The V and J ends lost 2 bases and 3 bases respectively, with 14 bases between them. The CDR3 spans 15 residues. Looked up from germline, CDR1 is MNHEY and CDR2 is SVGEGT.

This clonotype appeared a few times. The chain carries TRBV7-9 and TRBJ2-3, with 9 bases aligning to TRBD1. The CDR3 consists of 19 residues. The junction had 14 bases not matched to a gene; V was cut back by 1 base and J by 3 bases. CDR1 is SEHNR, CDR2 FQNEAQ, per germline (reference sequence). The CDR3 nucleotides read TGTGCCAGCAGCTTAGGGGTCCCGGGACAGGGAAGGTGGACAGATACGCAGTATTTT. Translating it yields CASSLGVPGQGRWTDTQYF.